These 23 T cell receptor beta chains share one sample of origin, sequenced in a study of persistence of HIV-infected CD4 T cells. Stimulation used 9 to 10 ug/mL lysate from CMV-infected fibroblasts. Sorting selected CD4+ T cells upregulating both CD40 ligand and CD69. The immunoSEQ assay was version 4, run in survey mode. Produced via immunoSEQ multiplex PCR; TCRdb's table is partial and in-frame only. The repertoire includes around 13,000 clones, more than 70% of them detected once, and approximately 18% sits in the top ten. Antigens of these TCRs are unknown. The sequenced sample was CD4+ T cells sorted from PBMCs after approximately 19-hour stimulation, obtained from a patient who received antiretroviral therapy. Source of these receptors: an adult man with HIV who was CMV-seropositive.

This clone was seen a few times. The J gene is TRBJ2-7, the V gene TRBV29-1; 8 bases are a match to TRBD2. The CDR3 is 13 amino acids. The germline gives CDR1 SQVTM, CDR2 ANQGSEA. The trim removed 5 bases at V and 4 bases at J, leaving 7 bases unmatched. The CDR3 reads CSVPGGASYEQYF. CDR3 sequence (DNA): TGCAGCGTTCCCGGGGGGGCATCGTACGAGCAGTACTTC.

This sequence joins TRBV19 and TRBJ1-1; 10 bases agree with TRBD1. The V and J ends lost 1 base and 1 base, in that order; junction bases with no gene match: 9. The length of the CDR3 is 18 residues. CDR1 is LNHDA and CDR2 is SQIVND in the germline V gene (reference sequence). For the CDR3, the DNA is TGTGCCAGTAGTATAGGGTGGGACAGGGGCCTTGGGAACACTGAAGCTTTCTTT. Amino acids: CASSIGWDRGLGNTEAFF.

This chain connects TRBV6-1 to TRBJ2-7; TRBD1 matches 8 bases. The CDR3 totals 15 residues. V lost 5 bases and J lost 4; bases outside the gene matches: 10. The germline CDR1 and CDR2 sequences are MNHNS and SASEGT. DNA for the CDR3: TGTGCCAGCAGTCGCGGACAGGGCTTCCAATACGAGCAGTACTTC. Protein sequence: CASSRGQGFQYEQYF.

This clone was seen a few times. The chain employs TRBV7-3 and TRBJ2-1; the D gene is possibly TRBD1 (6 bases). The ends were cut back, 5 bases at V and 4 bases at J, with 15 bases in the middle. The CDR3 consists of 15 residues. Germline V gives CDR1 SGHTA, CDR2 FQGTGA. In nucleotides, the CDR3 is TGTGCCAGCAGCGCTTCGGGACAAAAATACAATGAGCAGTTCTTC. Its translation: CASSASGQKYNEQFF.

The genes are TRBV28 and TRBJ1-3, with D perhaps TRBD1 (6 bases). Per germline, CDR1 MDHEN and CDR2 SYDVKM. The CDR3 contains 16 residues. V lost 1 base and J lost 0, with 10 bases in between. In DNA form, the CDR3 reads TGTGCCAGCAGTTTATTTCAGGGGACCTCTGGAAACACCATATATTTT. Translated, it gives CASSLFQGTSGNTIYF.

This chain's CDR3 is CASSYLGSLRVPPLHF. In nucleotides, the CDR3 is TGTGCCAGCAGTTACTTAGGGAGCCTAAGAGTCCCACCCCTCCACTTT. The rearrangement joins TRBV6-5 to TRBJ1-6; D not resolved. In germline, CDR1 is MNHEY, CDR2 SVGAGI. V was cut by 1 base and J by 11 bases, with 18 bases left in between. The CDR3 is made up of 16 amino acids.

This clone was detected only a few times. The rearrangement joins TRBV10-2 to TRBJ2-3; TRBD1 is a possible D gene (6 bases). The length of the CDR3 is 15 residues. Germline V gene sequence: CDR1 WSHSY, CDR2 SAAADI. V was trimmed by 5 bases and J by 4 bases, leaving 16 bases between them. The chain's CDR3 is CASSWGQGLADTQYF. CDR3 nucleotides: TGCGCCAGCAGTTGGGGGCAGGGGTTGGCAGATACGCAGTATTTT.

This clone occurred a few times. The rearrangement links TRBV19 to TRBJ1-2, with D perhaps TRBD1 (6 bases). Trimming stripped 5 bases from V and 7 bases from J, with 26 bases between. This CDR3 is 17 amino acids long. Per germline, CDR1 LNHDA and CDR2 SQIVND (reference sequence). The CDR3 protein is CASSLKPPTGNFFGYTF. CDR3 nucleotide sequence: TGTGCCAGTAGTTTAAAGCCCCCTACAGGGAATTTTTTTGGCTACACCTTC.

The rearrangement uses TRBV28 and TRBJ1-5, with TRBD1 as a possible D gene (5 bases). This CDR3 region has 15 residues. In germline, CDR1 is MDHEN, CDR2 SYDVKM. V was clipped by 3 bases and J by 5 bases, with 14 bases between them. The CDR3 DNA reads as TGTGCCAGCAGTTTTAGGGACTTACTTTATCAGCCCCAGCATTTT. Its translation: CASSFRDLLYQPQHF.

This clone has a single count. V usage is TRBV16 and J usage is TRBJ2-3, with D perhaps matching TRBD1 or TRBD2 (6 bases each). Germline CDR1 is KGHSY and CDR2 is FQNENV. V lost 0 bases, J lost 4 bases, and 20 bases lay in between. The length of the CDR3 is 18 residues. CDR3: CASSQSEGGTLFADTQYF. DNA of the CDR3: TGTGCCAGCAGCCAATCTGAAGGGGGGACCTTGTTCGCAGATACGCAGTATTTT.

The gene calls are TRBV12-3 or TRBV12-4 and TRBJ1-1; D is undetermined. V lost 7 bases to trimming and J lost 0 bases, with 3 bases between them. The CDR3 runs to 11 residues. The CDR3 loop reads CASIMNTEAFF. The CDR3 DNA follows: TGTGCCAGCATCATGAACACTGAAGCTTTCTTT.

This rearrangement joins TRBV6-5 to TRBJ2-1; D remains ambiguous. The CDR3 runs 11 residues. Trimming left V 6 bases short and J 6 bases short, with 6 bases between. Per germline, CDR1 MNHEY and CDR2 SVGAGI. This CDR3 is CASSRFNEQFF. The CDR3 region has the DNA TGTGCCAGCAGCCGTTTCAATGAGCAGTTCTTC.

The V and J genes are TRBV14 and TRBJ2-3; 9 bases align to TRBD1. The trim removed 1 base at V and 3 bases at J, leaving 8 bases unmatched. Germline V gene lookup returns CDR1 SGHDN and CDR2 FVKESK. The CDR3 has 17 amino acids. CDR3 protein: CASSQGYGTGFTDTQYF. CDR3 coding DNA: TGTGCCAGCAGCCAAGGGTACGGGACAGGGTTTACAGATACGCAGTATTTT.

The rearrangement joins TRBV5-1 to TRBJ2-5; tentative D call: TRBD2 (5 bases). The CDR3 loop spans 16 amino acids. Per the germline V gene, CDR1 is SGHRS and CDR2 is YFSETQ. V lost 0 bases to trimming and J lost 5 bases, with 17 bases between them. The CDR3 spells CASSLGARGMGETQYF. CDR3 sequence (DNA): TGCGCCAGCAGCTTGGGGGCACGGGGTATGGGGGAGACCCAGTACTTC.

Comment on this clone: A much bigger clone sits one base away, suggesting this may be a read error. Other DNA sequences in this sample translate to the same CDR3. As DNA, the CDR3 is TGTGCCAGCAGTCCCGGGACAGGGGGCGCCGGCAATCAGCCCCAGCATTTT. The encoded protein is CASSPGTGGAGNQPQHF. This chain connects TRBV2 to TRBJ1-5, with 12 bases that match TRBD1. CDR1 SNHLY and CDR2 FYNNEI come from the germline V gene. Trimming took 5 bases from V and 2 from J; bases not matched to a gene: 7. This CDR3 spans 17 amino acids.

This chain joins TRBV10-3 and TRBJ1-3; no definite D call. Trimming took off 3 bases at V and 0 bases at J, with 6 bases between the two ends. The CDR3 covers 14 residues. The germline CDR1 and CDR2 sequences are ENHRY and SYGVKD. The CDR3 loop is CAISDGASGNTIYF. DNA for the CDR3: TGTGCCATCAGTGACGGCGCCTCTGGAAACACCATATATTTT.

The gene calls are TRBV18 and TRBJ2-7, with D perhaps TRBD2 (6 bases). Germline CDR1 and CDR2: KGHSH and LQKENI. The CDR3 length is 14 residues. Trimming took off 0 bases at V and 5 bases at J, with 11 bases between the two ends. This CDR3 reads CASSPPNRRDEQYF. The CDR3 bases are TGTGCCAGCTCACCACCGAACAGGAGGGACGAGCAGTACTTC.

The rearrangement links TRBV7-9 to TRBJ1-2; D call uncertain. Germline V CDR1 and CDR2: SEHNR, FQNEAQ (reference sequence). The germline V and J ends were trimmed by 0 bases and 0 bases, with 5 bases remaining between them. The CDR3 extends over 14 amino acids. The CDR3 sequence is CASSLAVSNYGYTF. DNA of the CDR3: TGTGCCAGCAGCTTAGCAGTGTCTAACTATGGCTACACCTTC.

The chain combines TRBV3-1 (or the pseudogene TRBV3-2) with TRBJ2-3, with D possibly matching TRBD2 (5 bases). The CDR3 consists of 16 residues. V was pared by 4 bases and J by 2 bases, with 16 bases between. Germline CDR1 LGHDT, CDR2 YNNKEL (reference sequence). CDR3 nucleotides: TGTGCCAGCAGCCCGTACTTCGGGGTCCACACAGATACGCAGTATTTT. Its translation is CASSPYFGVHTDTQYF.

A few counts support this clone. The chain employs TRBV2 and TRBJ1-5; D is perhaps TRBD1 (5 bases). With 4 bases removed from V and 7 bases from J, the gap between germline ends came to 11 bases. There are 13 residues in the CDR3. CDR1 is SNHLY, CDR2 FYNNEI, per germline. CDR3 bases: TGTGCCAGCAGTGGGGTAGGGGAACAGCCCCAGCATTTT. Translated: CASSGVGEQPQHF. The full variable domain, its missing parts supplied by reference TRBV2 and TRBJ1-5, is EPEVTQTPSHQVTQMGQEVILRCVPISNHLYFYWYRQILGQKVEFLVSFYNNEISEKSEIFDDQFSVERPDGSNFTLKIRSTKLEDSAMYFCASSGVGEQPQHFGDGTRLSIL.

J is TRBJ2-7 and V is TRBV19, with D perhaps matching TRBD1 or TRBD2 (6 bases each). The germline V gene has CDR1 LNHDA and CDR2 SQIVND (reference sequence). V lost 4 bases and J 7 bases, leaving 14 bases between the germline ends. The CDR3 is 13 amino acids. The CDR3 nucleotides are TGTGCCAGTAGTACCCAAGGGGGGATGGAGCAGTACTTC. This encodes CASSTQGGMEQYF.

The CDR3 region has the DNA TGTGCCAGCAGCGACACGGGACTTCCCACAGATACGCAGTATTTT. Its protein is CASSDTGLPTDTQYF. The chain couples TRBV6-5 to TRBJ2-3, with D maybe TRBD2 (6 bases). Deletions cut 6 bases from V and 2 bases from J, with 15 bases between. Germline CDR1 MNHEY, CDR2 SVGAGI. The CDR3 extends over 15 amino acids.

This chain connects TRBV3-1 (or the pseudogene TRBV3-2) to TRBJ2-3, with TRBD2 matching over 12 bases. Looked up from germline, CDR1 is LGHDT and CDR2 is YNNKEL (reference sequence). After removal of 0 bases from V and 3 bases from J, the junction contained 10 bases not matched to a gene. CDR3 size: 19 residues. The CDR3 DNA sequence: TGTGCCAGCAGCCAAGATGCTTGGCTAGCGGGGGGGAAAACAGATACGCAGTATTTT. This codes for CASSQDAWLAGGKTDTQYF.